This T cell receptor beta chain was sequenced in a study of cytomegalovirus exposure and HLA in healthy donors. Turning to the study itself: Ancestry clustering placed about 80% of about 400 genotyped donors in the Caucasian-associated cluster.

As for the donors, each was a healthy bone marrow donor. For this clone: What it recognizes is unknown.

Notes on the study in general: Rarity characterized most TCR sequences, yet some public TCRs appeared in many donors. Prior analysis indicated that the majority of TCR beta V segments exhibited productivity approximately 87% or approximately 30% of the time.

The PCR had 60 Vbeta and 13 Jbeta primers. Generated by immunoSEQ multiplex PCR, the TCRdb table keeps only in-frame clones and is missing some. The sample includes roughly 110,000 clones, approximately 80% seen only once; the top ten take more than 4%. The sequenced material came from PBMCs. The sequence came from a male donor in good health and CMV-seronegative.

The CDR3 sequence is CASSQTSGSGEQYF. The CDR3 DNA is TGTGCCAGCAGTCAGACTAGCGGGAGCGGAGAGCAGTACTTC. The V and J genes are TRBV2 and TRBJ2-7; 12 bases line up with TRBD2. The V gene's germline CDR1 is SNHLY and CDR2 FYNNEI. J lost 7 bases, V lost 5 bases, and 6 bases had no gene match. The CDR3 consists of 14 residues.